This entry lists 6 T cell receptor beta chains sequenced from one sample in a study of spatial heterogeneity in lung cancer. Sample time point: sample taken at primary tumor resection. Study-wide findings and caveats: Mutation tallies in tumors tracked expanded intratumoral alpha and beta TCR counts.

Their target antigens are unknown. TCRdb fed the 5' RACE reads into MiXCR, producing one record per CDR3 protein. The sample yields around 6,200 distinct CDR3 sequences, around an eighth seen once. This specimen was lung tumor tissue, taken at surgery. The receptors were gathered from a male donor with early-stage non-small cell lung cancer.

Note on this clonotype: Being off target in a library aimed at alpha chains, this beta chain has a size of little meaning. The chain joins TRBV20-1 to TRBJ2-3; TRBD1 agrees at 8 bases. V lost 0 bases to trimming and J lost 7 bases; unmatched junction nucleotides: 9. The germline gives CDR1 DFQATT, CDR2 SNEGSKA (reference sequence). The CDR3 totals 15 residues. The CDR3 DNA sequence: TGCAGTGCTAGAGATGCGGGACAGGAAATGAATACGCAGTATTTT. This translates into CSARDAGQEMNTQYF.

Ten or more counts support this clonotype. Found in a library prepared for alpha chains, this beta chain is an off-target read, and its abundance has little meaning. The rearrangement uses TRBV5-4 and TRBJ2-1; 11 bases line up with TRBD2. This CDR3 region has 15 residues. Losses at the gene ends were 5 bases for V and 5 bases for J; bases not matched to a gene: 6. Germline CDR1 reads SGHNT; CDR2 reads YYREEE (reference sequence). CDR3 loop: CASRRGLAENNEQFF. CDR3 nucleotides: TGTGCCAGCAGAAGGGGACTAGCGGAGAACAATGAGCAGTTCTTC.

This clonotype was seen many times. For a library built for alpha chains, this beta chain is a stray read; little rests on its size. This chain connects TRBV29-1 to TRBJ2-7; D is possibly TRBD1 or TRBD2 (5 bases each). Germline V CDR1 and CDR2: SQVTM, ANQGSEA. The CDR3 has 12 residues. Trimming took off 4 bases at V and 1 base at J, with 8 bases between the two ends. The CDR3, as DNA: TGCAGCGTTGGGGGACCGTCCTACGAGCAGTACTTC. The encoded protein is CSVGGPSYEQYF.

This clonotype was detected a few times. This beta chain turned up in a library designed for alpha chains; as an off-target read, its abundance says little. The genes are TRBV10-3 and TRBJ2-7; D gene ambiguous. The V end was cut by 6 bases, the J end by 2 bases, with 8 bases between. CDR1 and CDR2 from the germline V gene are ENHRY and SYGVKD. This CDR3 spans 12 amino acids. CDR3 amino acids: CAISPTAYEQYF. The CDR3 coding sequence is TGTGCCATCAGCCCTACAGCCTACGAGCAGTACTTC.

Comment on this clonotype: This beta chain is an off-target read within a library intended for alpha chains, so its frequency means little. J is TRBJ1-1 and V is TRBV3-1; a possible D gene is TRBD1 (5 bases). CDR3 size: 15 residues. CDR1 is LGHDT and CDR2 is YNNKEL in the germline V gene (reference sequence). The V gene lost 7 bases and the J gene lost 3 bases, with 18 bases spanning the gap. CDR3 residues: CASTLSWGFDTEAFF. CDR3 nucleotide sequence: TGTGCCAGCACCCTCTCGTGGGGGTTCGACACTGAAGCTTTCTTT.

This clonotype was picked up many times. This beta chain appears as a stray read in a library generated for alpha chains; its size is not informative. The chain uses TRBV29-1 and TRBJ2-1, with D uncertain. V lost 0 bases, J lost 6 bases, and 6 bases lay in between. The CDR3 totals 12 residues. From germline, CDR1 is SQVTM and CDR2 ANQGSEA. The CDR3 DNA reads TGCAGCGTTGAAGAGCGGAGCAATGAGCAGTTCTTC. Amino acid sequence: CSVEERSNEQFF.